This TCR beta chain stems from a study of blood T cell repertoires in COVID-19. Study summary: Whether acute or convalescent, the COVID-19 samples came from the United States, Italy and Spain. PBMCs, B-cell-depleted T cells, or T cells provided the cDNA or gDNA that made up the material.

The CDR3 length is 16 residues. Deletions cut 2 bases from V and 4 bases from J, with 18 bases between. CDR1 and CDR2 (germline): GTSNPN, SVGIG (reference sequence). Method: immunoSEQ multiplex PCR; TCRdb's copy keeps in-frame clones and lacks some. This sample has fewer than 200,000 clones; roughly 87% occur once, and the top ten carry 1% to 1.5%. Donors were grouped by their self-reported clinical history. Source material: PBMCs or T cells enriched from blood (not recorded which). This receptor was taken from a human donor with acute COVID-19. The donor label of this sample is uncertain. The rearrangement uses TRBV30 and TRBJ1-5; D might be TRBD1 (5 bases). Here the CDR3 DNA reads TGTGCCTGGAGTTTGGGTGGGGCAGGTAATAATCAGCCCCAGCATTTT. This encodes CAWSLGGAGNNQPQHF.